This TCR beta chain originates from a study of cytomegalovirus exposure and HLA in healthy donors. Study-wide results and caveats: In a later analysis, specific HLA alleles were associated with 15,000 to 20,000 TCR beta sequences at a 0.05 false discovery rate. A few chains linked to CMV were shown in vitro to be specific for CMV antigens. Many donors carried some public TCRs, although rarity characterized most TCR sequences.

With 60 Vbeta and 13 Jbeta primers, the PCR was carried out. This table comes from immunoSEQ multiplex PCR, and its TCRdb copy is limited to in-frame clones, with some not included. The sample records 100,000 to 150,000 clones, about 80% being singletons. With respect to this clone: Its antigen is as yet unknown.

Every donor was a healthy person donating bone marrow. V lost 0 bases, J lost 3 bases, and 8 bases lay in between. Germline assignment: CDR1 LNHDA and CDR2 SQIVND (reference sequence). The length of the CDR3 is 14 residues. The rearrangement uses TRBV19 and TRBJ1-1, with no clear D. What was sequenced was PBMCs. The clonotype comes from a woman aged 45-65 years in good health and CMV-seronegative. CDR3 in DNA: TGTGCCAGTAGTATAGAAGACACGGACACTGAAGCTTTCTTT. This translates into CASSIEDTDTEAFF.